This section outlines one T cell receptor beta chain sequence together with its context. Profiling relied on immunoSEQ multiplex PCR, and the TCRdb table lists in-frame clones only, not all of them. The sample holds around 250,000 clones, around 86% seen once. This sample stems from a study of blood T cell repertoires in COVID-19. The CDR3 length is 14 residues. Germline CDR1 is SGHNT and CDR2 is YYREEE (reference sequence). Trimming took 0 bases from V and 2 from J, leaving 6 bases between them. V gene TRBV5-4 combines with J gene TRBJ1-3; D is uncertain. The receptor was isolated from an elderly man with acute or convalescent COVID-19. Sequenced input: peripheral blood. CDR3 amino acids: CASSLGGAGNTIYF. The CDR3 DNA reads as TGTGCCAGCAGCTTGGGCGGTGCTGGAAACACCATATATTTT. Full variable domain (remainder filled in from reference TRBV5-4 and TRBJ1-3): ETGVTQSPTHLIKTRGQQVTLRCSSQSGHNTVSWYQQALGQGPQFIFQYYREEENGRGNFPPRFSGLQFPNYSSELNVNALELDDSALYLCASSLGGAGNTIYFGEGSWLTVV.